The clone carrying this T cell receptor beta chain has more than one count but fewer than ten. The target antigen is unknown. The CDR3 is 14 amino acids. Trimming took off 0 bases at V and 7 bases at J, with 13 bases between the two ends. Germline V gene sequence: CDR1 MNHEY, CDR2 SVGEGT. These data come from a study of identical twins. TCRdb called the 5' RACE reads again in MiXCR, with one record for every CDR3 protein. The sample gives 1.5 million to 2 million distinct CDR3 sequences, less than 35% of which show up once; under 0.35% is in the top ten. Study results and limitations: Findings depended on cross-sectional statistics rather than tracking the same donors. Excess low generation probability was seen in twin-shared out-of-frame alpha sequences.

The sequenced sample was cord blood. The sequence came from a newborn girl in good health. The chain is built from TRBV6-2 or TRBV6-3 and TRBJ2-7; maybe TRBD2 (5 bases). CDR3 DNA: TGTGCCAGCAGTTACTCAGGGAGTCCGGGTGAGCAGTACTTC. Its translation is CASSYSGSPGEQYF.